The TCR beta chain described here comes from a study of blood T cell repertoires in COVID-19 (dated by TCRdb to 2020 to 2021). About the full investigation: Samples from collaborators originated in the United States, Italy and Spain and spanned both the acute and convalescent phases of COVID-19. The material from the prospective study consisted of cDNA or gDNA derived from T cells, B-cell-depleted T cells, or PBMCs. Deeply sampled blood TCRbeta repertoires from subjects exposed to, actively infected with, or recovered from COVID-19 were included in the dataset. The repertoires were released in a freely available public database meant as a resource for research on the immune response to SARS-CoV-2. Samples were obtained from the ongoing ImmuneRACE study (first 160 participants) and from 950 to 1,500 subjects provided by 6 global collaborators. Nearly every sample came with metadata listing a de-identified subject ID, COVID-19 status, age in years and sex. Where available, HLA class I and class II types were obtained from metadata supplied by the sample provider rather than from assay-based typing. The paper's findings and limits, for the study overall: The amount of clinical and demographic metadata varied by source and participant and was provided uncurated.

The collaborating institutions used their own protocols to collect whole blood in K2EDTA tubes. For TCRbeta analysis, collaborator samples were shipped as frozen whole blood, as isolated PBMCs, or as DNA extracted from either sample type. The immunoSEQ Assay, a bias-controlled multiplex PCR, was used to amplify TCRbeta CDR3 regions from genomic DNA. Under the source paper's analysis protocol: Within the assay, amplification of reference gene primers was used to estimate how many nucleated cells each sample contained. To quantify the absolute abundance of each unique TCRbeta CDR3 rearrangement, sequence reads were collapsed and filtered. For each sample, productive Simpson clonality was calculated as the square root of Simpson's diversity index across productive rearrangements. TCRdb mirrors the immuneACCESS table, restricted to in-frame sequences. Some clones are absent from its copies; in checked studies, under half trace to an unresolved V gene, and the reason for the others is unknown. D and trimming were read from the DNA, whereas the V and J calls and clone size are those reported in that table. Across this sample there are 120,000 to 150,000 clones, with about 80% seen only once. Clones ranked in the top ten supply roughly 3.4% of the sample.

Worth noting for this clone: This clone's antigen is unknown. Base qualities are not at hand, and no much larger clone is one base apart.

As encoded in the germline V gene, CDR1 is MDHEN while CDR2 is SYDVKM. The junction shows trimming of 8 bases on V and 10 bases on J, and the gene matches do not reach 6 bases of it. The CDR3 contains 13 residues, cysteine and phenylalanine counted. Of all the DNA, just the CDR3 is kept, 39 bases in frame from base 1. The sequenced sample was peripheral blood. The TCR comes from a man aged 55-75 years with acute or convalescent COVID-19. The sequence is built from TRBV28 and TRBJ2-1; 12 central bases correspond to TRBD2. This receptor has the CDR3 CASRRLAGEEQFF. The DNA sequence follows: TGTGCCAGCCGTCGACTAGCGGGAGAAGAGCAGTTCTTC. With the portions outside the CDR3 filled from the reference TRBV28 and TRBJ2-1 genes, the complete variable region becomes DVKVTQSSRYLVKRTGEKVFLECVQDMDHENMFWYRQDPGLGLRLIYFSYDVKMKEKGDIPEGYSVSREKKERFSLILESASTNQTSMYLCASRRLAGEEQFFGPGTRLTVL.